Listed below are T cell receptor beta chains from one sample, sequenced in a study of shared clonotypes between healthy human individuals. The table came from immunoSEQ multiplex PCR; TCRdb's copy has only in-frame clones and leaves some out. The profile shows nearly 1 million clones, about 80% of them singletons. Sequencing was performed on memory CD4+ T cells sorted from blood. All receptors come from a man aged 18 to 30 in good health. Both conserved end residues are part of each CDR3. The D gene is left open where the match is weak. Clone size is shown for a subset of rows, as once, few, many or a class of expanded clone.

D gene: TRBD2; V gene: TRBV5-6; J gene: TRBJ2-1; clone size: -; CDR3 protein: CASSLSGRGYNEQFF; CDR3 DNA: TGTGCCAGCAGCTTGTCTGGGAGGGGTTACAATGAGCAGTTCTTC
D gene: -; V gene: TRBV30; J gene: TRBJ1-5; clone size: -; CDR3 protein: CAWSGDSGNQPQHF; CDR3 DNA: TGTGCCTGGAGTGGTGACTCTGGTAATCAGCCCCAGCATTTT
D gene: -; V gene: TRBV7-9; J gene: TRBJ1-4; clone size: -; CDR3 protein: CASSDATNEKLFF; CDR3 DNA: TGTGCCAGCAGCGATGCAACTAATGAAAAACTGTTTTTT
D gene: TRBD2; V gene: TRBV30; J gene: TRBJ2-2; clone size: -; CDR3 protein: CAWRAGTRFTGELFF; CDR3 DNA: TGTGCCTGGAGGGCCGGGACTAGATTCACCGGGGAGCTGTTTTTT
D gene: TRBD1; V gene: TRBV7-2; J gene: TRBJ2-1; clone size: -; CDR3 protein: CASSLETGNEQFF; CDR3 DNA: TGTGCCAGCAGCTTGGAGACAGGGAATGAGCAGTTCTTC
D gene: TRBD1; V gene: TRBV9; J gene: TRBJ1-2; clone size: few; CDR3 protein: CASSEGQGGGYTF; CDR3 DNA: TGTGCCAGCAGCGAGGGACAGGGTGGTGGCTACACCTTC
D gene: TRBD1; V gene: TRBV5-1; J gene: TRBJ1-1; clone size: few; CDR3 protein: CASMDRGNTEAFF; CDR3 DNA: TGCGCCAGCATGGACAGGGGTAACACTGAAGCTTTCTTT
D gene: -; V gene: TRBV4-1; J gene: TRBJ2-2; clone size: -; CDR3 protein: CASSQVIGPSTGELFF; CDR3 DNA: TGCGCCAGCAGCCAAGTGATAGGGCCGAGCACCGGGGAGCTGTTTTTT
D gene: TRBD1; V gene: TRBV7-2; J gene: TRBJ2-1; clone size: few; CDR3 protein: CASSQGDRAYNEQFF; CDR3 DNA: TGTGCCAGCAGCCAGGGTGACAGGGCCTACAATGAGCAGTTCTTC
D gene: -; V gene: TRBV5-6; J gene: TRBJ2-7; clone size: -; CDR3 protein: CASSLTQRTYEQYF; CDR3 DNA: TGTGCCAGCAGCTTGACCCAGAGAACCTACGAGCAGTACTTC
D gene: -; V gene: TRBV19; J gene: TRBJ1-5; clone size: once; CDR3 protein: CASSITGARSNQPQHF; CDR3 DNA: TGTGCCAGTAGTATAACTGGGGCGAGGAGCAATCAGCCCCAGCATTTT
D gene: -; V gene: TRBV10-1; J gene: TRBJ1-1; clone size: -; CDR3 protein: CASSGWNTEAFF; CDR3 DNA: TGCGCCAGCAGTGGTTGGAACACTGAAGCTTTCTTT
D gene: -; V gene: TRBV5-1; J gene: TRBJ1-3; clone size: -; CDR3 protein: CASSLEGSGNTIYF; CDR3 DNA: TGCGCCAGCAGCTTGGAAGGGTCAGGAAACACCATATATTTT
D gene: -; V gene: TRBV5-1; J gene: TRBJ2-3; clone size: few; CDR3 protein: CASSLDGTSTDTQYF; CDR3 DNA: TGCGCCAGCAGCTTGGATGGGACTAGCACAGATACGCAGTATTTT